This T cell receptor beta chain was captured in a study of tumor and adjacent non-tumor tissue in lung cancer. Germline CDR1 and CDR2: MNHEY and SVGEGT. Between the trimmed V and J ends, which lost 8 bases and 4 bases, there was a span of 18 bases. This CDR3 is built from 14 residues. This clonotype was observed a single time. The CDR3 does not end in the conserved phenylalanine or tryptophan, so this is likely a read error. TCRbeta libraries were built with three rounds of nested PCR, modified from ARM-PCR. MiXCR, run by TCRdb on the multiplex PCR reads, gives a single entry per CDR3 protein. The repertoire holds some 93,000 distinct CDR3 sequences, approximately 65% seen once, with 18% in the top ten. RNA was extracted from bulk tissue without any cell sorting.

The clonotype was recovered from a man aged 60 to 75 with non-small cell lung cancer. The genes are TRBV6-2 or TRBV6-3 and TRBJ2-7; D call uncertain. The sequencing sample was made of lung tumor tissue. CDR3: CASRSNPAQYEQYS. The CDR3 nucleotides read TGTGCCAGCCGTTCTAACCCGGCCCAATACGAGCAGTACTCC.